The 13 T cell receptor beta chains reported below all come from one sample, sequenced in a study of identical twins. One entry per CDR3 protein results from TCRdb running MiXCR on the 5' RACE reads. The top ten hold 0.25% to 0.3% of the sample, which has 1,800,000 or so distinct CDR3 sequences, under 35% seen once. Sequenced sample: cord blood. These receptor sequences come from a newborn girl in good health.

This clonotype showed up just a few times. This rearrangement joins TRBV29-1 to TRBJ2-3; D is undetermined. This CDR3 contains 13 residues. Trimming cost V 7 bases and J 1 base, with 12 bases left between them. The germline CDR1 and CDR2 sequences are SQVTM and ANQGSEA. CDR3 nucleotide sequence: TGCAGCGCCCATCCGTCCGGCACAGATACGCAGTATTTT. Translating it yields CSAHPSGTDTQYF.

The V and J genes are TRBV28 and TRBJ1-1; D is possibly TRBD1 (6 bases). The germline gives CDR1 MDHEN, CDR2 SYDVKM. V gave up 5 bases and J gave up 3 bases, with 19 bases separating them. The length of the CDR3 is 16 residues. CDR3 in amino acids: CASSEPRGHRDTEAFF. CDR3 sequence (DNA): TGTGCCAGCAGTGAACCCCGAGGCCACAGGGACACTGAAGCTTTCTTT.

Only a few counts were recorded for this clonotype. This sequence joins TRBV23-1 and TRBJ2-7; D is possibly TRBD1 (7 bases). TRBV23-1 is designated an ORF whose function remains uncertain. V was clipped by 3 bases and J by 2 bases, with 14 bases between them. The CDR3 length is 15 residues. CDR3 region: CASSHKQGRPYEQYF. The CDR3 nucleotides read TGCGCCAGCAGTCACAAACAGGGGAGGCCCTACGAGCAGTACTTC.

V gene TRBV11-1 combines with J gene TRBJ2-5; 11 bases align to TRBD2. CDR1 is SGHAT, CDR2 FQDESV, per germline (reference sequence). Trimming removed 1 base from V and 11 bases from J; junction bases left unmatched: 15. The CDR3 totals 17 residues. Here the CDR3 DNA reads TGTGCCAGCAGCTTAGATGACATACTAGCGGGAGCTCAGGAGCAGTACTTC. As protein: CASSLDDILAGAQEQYF.

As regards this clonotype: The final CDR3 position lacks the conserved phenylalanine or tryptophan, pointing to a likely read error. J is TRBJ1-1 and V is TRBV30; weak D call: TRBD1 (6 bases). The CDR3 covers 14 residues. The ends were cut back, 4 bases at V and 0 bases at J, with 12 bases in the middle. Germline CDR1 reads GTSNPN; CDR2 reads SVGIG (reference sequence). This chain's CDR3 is CAWKTGTLNTEAFL. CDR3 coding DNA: TGTGCCTGGAAAACCGGGACACTGAACACTGAAGCTTTCCTT.

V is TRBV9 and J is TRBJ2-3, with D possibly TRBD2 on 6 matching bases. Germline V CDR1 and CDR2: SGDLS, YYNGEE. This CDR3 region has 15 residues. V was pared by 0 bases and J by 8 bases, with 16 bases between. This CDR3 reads CASSVATSWGGTQYF. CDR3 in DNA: TGTGCCAGCAGCGTAGCCACTAGCTGGGGAGGTACGCAGTATTTT.

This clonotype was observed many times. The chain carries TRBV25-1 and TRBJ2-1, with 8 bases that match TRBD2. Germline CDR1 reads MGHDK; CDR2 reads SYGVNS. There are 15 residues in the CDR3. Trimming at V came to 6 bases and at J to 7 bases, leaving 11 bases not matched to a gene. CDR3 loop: CASRPTSGVGNEQFF. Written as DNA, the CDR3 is TGTGCCAGCAGGCCCACTAGCGGAGTTGGGAATGAGCAGTTCTTC. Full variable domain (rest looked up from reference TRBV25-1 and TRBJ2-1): EADIYQTPRYLVIGTGKKITLECSQTMGHDKMYWYQQDPGMELHLIHYSYGVNSTEKGDLSSESTVSRIRTEHFPLTLESARPSHTSQYLCASRPTSGVGNEQFFGPGTRLTVL.

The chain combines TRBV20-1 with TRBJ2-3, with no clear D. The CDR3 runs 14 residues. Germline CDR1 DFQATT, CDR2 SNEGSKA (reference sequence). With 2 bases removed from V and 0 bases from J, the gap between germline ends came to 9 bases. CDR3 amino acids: CSARSWQSTDTQYF. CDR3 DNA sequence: TGCAGTGCTAGAAGCTGGCAAAGCACAGATACGCAGTATTTT.

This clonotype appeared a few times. The CDR3 DNA reads as TGTGCCAGCAGCCGCTCGACTAGCGGGGGGAATGAGCAGTTCTTC. It is translated as CASSRSTSGGNEQFF. The genes are TRBV5-5 and TRBJ2-1, with TRBD2 identical over 13 bases. The CDR3 runs 15 residues. J gave up 7 bases and V 4 bases, and 5 bases lay outside the gene matches. CDR1 is SGHKS, CDR2 YYEKEE, per germline (reference sequence).

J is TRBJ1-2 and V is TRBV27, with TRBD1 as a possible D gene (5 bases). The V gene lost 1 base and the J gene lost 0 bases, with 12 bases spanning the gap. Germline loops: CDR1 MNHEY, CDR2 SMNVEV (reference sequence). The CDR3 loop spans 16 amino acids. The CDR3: CASSLYGGLSNYGYTF. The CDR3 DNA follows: TGTGCCAGCAGTTTATATGGGGGGTTGTCTAACTATGGCTACACCTTC.

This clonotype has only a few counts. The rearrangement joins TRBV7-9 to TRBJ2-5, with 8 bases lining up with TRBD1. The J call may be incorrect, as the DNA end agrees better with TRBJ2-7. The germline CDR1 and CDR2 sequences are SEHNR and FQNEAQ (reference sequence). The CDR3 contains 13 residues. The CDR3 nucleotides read TGTGCCAGCAACCGACAGGGGCTGCACGAGCAGTACTTC. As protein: CASNRQGLHEQYF.

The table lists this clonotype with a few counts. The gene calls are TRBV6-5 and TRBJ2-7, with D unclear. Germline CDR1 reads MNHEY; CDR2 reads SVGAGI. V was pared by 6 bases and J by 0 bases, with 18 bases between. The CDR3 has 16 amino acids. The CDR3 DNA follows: TGTGCCAGCAGCCCAACTCTTTTGTCAGCCTCCTACGAGCAGTACTTC. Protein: CASSPTLLSASYEQYF.

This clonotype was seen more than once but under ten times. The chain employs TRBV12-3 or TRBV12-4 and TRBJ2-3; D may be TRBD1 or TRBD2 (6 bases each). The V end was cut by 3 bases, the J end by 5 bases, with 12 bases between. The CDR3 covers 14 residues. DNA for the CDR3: TGTGCCAGCAGTTTGATTGGGGGGCGAGATACGCAGTATTTT. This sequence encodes CASSLIGGRDTQYF.